These 16 T cell receptor beta chains were all obtained from the same sample, sequenced in a study of shared clonotypes between healthy human individuals. The assay was immunoSEQ multiplex PCR, and TCRdb's table has in-frame clones only and misses some. Of around 700,000 clones in the sample, 72% were seen once. Material for sequencing was memory CD4+ T cells sorted from blood. Noted subset: CD45RA-negative fraction. All receptors come from a woman in her 30s in good health.

V usage is TRBV28 and J usage is TRBJ2-1; TRBD1 matches at 12 bases. The trim removed 3 bases at V and 0 bases at J, leaving 6 bases unmatched. Germline V gene lookup returns CDR1 MDHEN and CDR2 SYDVKM. This CDR3 is built from 18 residues. This CDR3 is CASSFGTGGSNSYNEQFF. Here the CDR3 DNA reads TGTGCCAGCAGTTTTGGGACAGGGGGCTCAAACTCCTACAATGAGCAGTTCTTC.

This rearrangement joins TRBV28 to TRBJ1-5; TRBD1 is a possible D gene (6 bases). V was cut by 6 bases and J by 9 bases, with 18 bases left in between. The CDR3 contains 14 residues. Germline V lookup: CDR1 MDHEN, CDR2 SYDVKM. The CDR3 reads CASRERDNGWPQHF. The DNA of the CDR3 is TGTGCCAGCAGGGAACGGGACAATGGGTGGCCCCAGCATTTT.

The genes are TRBV5-1 and TRBJ2-7, with 10 bases that match TRBD2. Germline lookup yields CDR1 SGHRS and CDR2 YFSETQ. Trimming at V came to 4 bases and at J to 2 bases, leaving 6 bases not matched to a gene. This CDR3 contains 15 residues. CDR3 loop: CASSTVAGGPYEQYF. DNA of the CDR3: TGCGCCAGCAGCACGGTAGCGGGAGGTCCCTACGAGCAGTACTTC. Drawing the rest from reference TRBV5-1 and TRBJ2-7, the complete variable domain is KAGVTQTPRYLIKTRGQQVTLSCSPISGHRSVSWYQQTPGQGLQFLFEYFSETQRNKGNFPGRFSGRQFSNSRSEMNVSTLELGDSALYLCASSTVAGGPYEQYFGPGTRLTVT.

The chain combines TRBV19 with TRBJ2-7, with 11 bases identical to TRBD2. There are 15 residues in the CDR3. Germline CDR1 and CDR2: LNHDA and SQIVND (reference sequence). V lost 4 bases and J lost 4; bases outside the gene matches: 6. CDR3 DNA sequence: TGTGCCAGTAGTACTCTTTTAGCGGGAGGGTACGAGCAGTACTTC. Encoded protein: CASSTLLAGGYEQYF.

Remarks on this clone: Compared with germline, one end of the junction differs, possibly owing to a read error. The genes are TRBV19 and TRBJ2-3; the D gene is possibly TRBD2 (5 bases). The germline gives CDR1 LNHDA, CDR2 SQIVND (reference sequence). This CDR3 contains 14 residues. CDR3: CASSIRPSIDTQYF. DNA for the CDR3: TGTGCCAGTAGTATCCGACCTAGCATAGATACGCAGTATTTT.

The CDR3: CAGQSAGEGYEQYF. CDR3 nucleotides: TGTGCCGGCCAGAGTGCGGGGGAGGGATACGAGCAGTACTTC. This sequence joins TRBV28 and TRBJ2-5; 7 positions agree with TRBD2. The DNA end lines up better with TRBJ2-7; the J call may be wrong. The CDR3 contains 14 residues. Germline lookup yields CDR1 MDHEN and CDR2 SYDVKM.

This chain uses TRBV27 with TRBJ1-4; tentative D call: TRBD1 (5 bases). This CDR3 spans 15 amino acids. CDR1 is MNHEY, CDR2 SMNVEV, per germline (reference sequence). The V end lost 6 bases, the J end lost 4 bases, and 15 bases lay between the germline ends. This CDR3 is CASSRFRGVNEKLFF. As DNA, the CDR3 is TGTGCCAGCAGCCGCTTTCGAGGGGTTAATGAAAAACTGTTTTTT.

The chain joins TRBV4-2 to TRBJ2-2, with D possibly TRBD2 on 5 matching bases. Per germline, CDR1 LGHNA and CDR2 YNFKEQ. The CDR3 totals 17 residues. Trimming stripped 1 base from V and 1 base from J, with 13 bases between. The CDR3 DNA sequence: TGTGCCAGCAGCCAAGTGGAGTCCGGGGAGAACACCGGGGAGCTGTTTTTT. Amino acid sequence: CASSQVESGENTGELFF.

This clone was picked up a small number of times. Other DNA sequences in the sample encode the same CDR3. The chain recombines TRBV4-1 with TRBJ2-1; TRBD2 matches 8 bases. CDR1 and CDR2 from the germline V gene are MGHRA and YSYEKL. The CDR3 consists of 16 residues. With V trimmed by 0 bases and J by 4 bases, 5 bases remained unmatched. The CDR3 spells CASSQEGASGYNEQFF. The CDR3 DNA follows: TGCGCCAGCAGCCAAGAGGGCGCTAGCGGGTACAATGAGCAGTTCTTC.

This clone has ten or more counts. The CDR3 sequence: CAPLRGVYGYTF. The CDR3 DNA sequence: TGTGCCCCGTTAAGAGGGGTGTATGGCTACACCTTC. The chain joins TRBV6-4 to TRBJ1-2; tentatively, D is TRBD1 (5 bases). Germline V lookup: CDR1 MRHNA, CDR2 SNTAGT. The V gene lost 11 bases and the J gene lost 5 bases, with 15 bases spanning the gap. CDR3 length: 12 amino acids.

The rearrangement joins TRBV18 to TRBJ2-5; D uncertain. Trimming stripped 1 base from V and 5 bases from J, with 17 bases between. CDR1 KGHSH and CDR2 LQKENI come from the germline V gene. This CDR3 is built from 16 residues. The CDR3 protein is CASSPLSKGGLETQYF. The CDR3 DNA reads TGTGCCAGCTCACCACTTTCGAAGGGTGGGCTGGAGACCCAGTACTTC. The variable domain in full, with the rest retrieved from reference TRBV18 and TRBJ2-5, is NAGVMQNPRHLVRRRGQEARLRCSPMKGHSHVYWYRQLPEEGLKFMVYLQKENIIDESGMPKERFSAEFPKEGPSILRIQQVVRGDSAAYFCASSPLSKGGLETQYFGPGTRLLVL.

This chain joins TRBV29-1 and TRBJ1-5; D might be TRBD1 (6 bases). The ends were cut back, 7 bases at V and 7 bases at J, with 17 bases in the middle. Per the germline V gene, CDR1 is SQVTM and CDR2 is ANQGSEA. The CDR3 contains 13 residues. The CDR3 loop reads CSAQGGVGQPQHF. CDR3 DNA: TGCAGCGCCCAAGGGGGGGTAGGCCAGCCCCAGCATTTT.

The chain employs TRBV28 and TRBJ2-7; D might be TRBD1 (6 bases). Germline V gene sequence: CDR1 MDHEN, CDR2 SYDVKM. This CDR3 has 15 amino acids. V was pared by 4 bases and J by 1 base, with 14 bases between. CDR3: CASSSPGAESYEQYF. The CDR3 DNA follows: TGTGCCAGCAGTTCCCCAGGGGCAGAATCCTACGAGCAGTACTTC.

The chain is built from TRBV11-2 and TRBJ2-7, with D tentatively TRBD1 or TRBD2 (5 bases each). The CDR3 is made up of 15 amino acids. Trimming stripped 0 bases from V and 3 bases from J, with 12 bases between. Germline V gene data show CDR1 as SGHAT and CDR2 as FQNNGV. The DNA for the CDR3 is TGTGCCAGCAGCTTAGAGGGGGAGAAGATCTACGAGCAGTACTTC. Translating gives CASSLEGEKIYEQYF.

The chain couples TRBV15 to TRBJ2-3; 10 nucleotides line up with TRBD1. This CDR3 has 17 amino acids. J gave up 2 bases and V 3 bases, and 8 bases lay outside the gene matches. The germline CDR1 and CDR2 sequences are LNHNV and YYDKDF (reference sequence). CDR3 residues: CATSRGLGQGTTDTQYF. The CDR3 nucleotides are TGTGCCACCAGCAGGGGCCTGGGACAGGGGACCACAGATACGCAGTATTTT.

This clone has a handful of counts. V gene TRBV18 combines with J gene TRBJ1-4, with D unresolved. V shed 0 bases and J shed 8 bases, with 4 bases lying between them. The length of the CDR3 is 12 residues. The germline gives CDR1 KGHSH, CDR2 LQKENI. This chain's CDR3 is CASSPPEEKLFF. In DNA, the CDR3 is TGTGCCAGCTCACCACCCGAGGAAAAACTGTTTTTT. Full variable domain (missing parts from reference TRBV18 and TRBJ1-4): NAGVMQNPRHLVRRRGQEARLRCSPMKGHSHVYWYRQLPEEGLKFMVYLQKENIIDESGMPKERFSAEFPKEGPSILRIQQVVRGDSAAYFCASSPPEEKLFFGSGTQLSVL.